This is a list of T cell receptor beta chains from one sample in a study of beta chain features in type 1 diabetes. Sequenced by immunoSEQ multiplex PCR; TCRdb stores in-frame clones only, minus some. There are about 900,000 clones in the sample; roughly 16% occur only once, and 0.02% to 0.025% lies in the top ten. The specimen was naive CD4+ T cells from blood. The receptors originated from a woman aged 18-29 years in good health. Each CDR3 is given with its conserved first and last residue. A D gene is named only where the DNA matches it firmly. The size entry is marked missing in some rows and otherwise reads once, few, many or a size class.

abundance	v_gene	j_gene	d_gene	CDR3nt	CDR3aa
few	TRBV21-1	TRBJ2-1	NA	TGTGCCAGCGCTGAAACAGGGAAAGAGGGCTACAATGAGCAGTTCTTC	CASAETGKEGYNEQFF
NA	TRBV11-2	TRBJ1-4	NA	TGTGCCAGCAGCTTAGGTGGGGTTTGGTCAACTAATGAAAAACTGTTTTTT	CASSLGGVWSTNEKLFF
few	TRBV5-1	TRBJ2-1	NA	TGCGCCAGCAGCTTAAGGGGAAAACAGGAAAATGAGCAGTTCTTC	CASSLRGKQENEQFF
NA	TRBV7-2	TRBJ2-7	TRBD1	TGTGCCAGCAGCTTAATGAACAGGGGATCCGAGCAGTACTTC	CASSLMNRGSEQYF
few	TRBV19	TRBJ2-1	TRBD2	TGTGCCAGTAGTATAGGTCCTAGCGGGAACTACAATGAGCAGTTCTTC	CASSIGPSGNYNEQFF
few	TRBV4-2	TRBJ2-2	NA	TGTGCCAGCAGCCAAGCTGCGGAGCTGTTTTTT	CASSQAAELFF
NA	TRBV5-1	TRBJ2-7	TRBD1	TGCGCCAGCAGCAAGCGACAGGGTGCCTCCATCCGGCAGTACTTC	CASSKRQGASIRQYF
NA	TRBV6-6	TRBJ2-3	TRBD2	TGTGCCAGCAGTTACCTGGGACTATCACAAGATACGCAGTATTTT	CASSYLGLSQDTQYF
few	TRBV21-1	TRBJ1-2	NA	TGTGCCAGCATCCCTAGAGCAGGCCCCGGGGGGAACTATGGCTACACCTTC	CASIPRAGPGGNYGYTF
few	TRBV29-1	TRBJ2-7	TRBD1	TGCAGCACCACCACTCAGGACAGGGGCGCCCACACCTACGAGCAGTACTTC	CSTTTQDRGAHTYEQYF
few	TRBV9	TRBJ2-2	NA	TGTGCCAGCAGCCCTAATCCCCGGGACGGGGAGCTGTTTTTT	CASSPNPRDGELFF
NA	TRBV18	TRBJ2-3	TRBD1	TGTGCCAGCTCACCTCTGTGGGACAGGGGCACAGATACGCAGTATTTT	CASSPLWDRGTDTQYF
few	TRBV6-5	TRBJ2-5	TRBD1	TGTGCCAGCAGTTACTCCGACAGGGGTTGGGAGACCCAGTACTTC	CASSYSDRGWETQYF
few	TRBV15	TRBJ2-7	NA	TGTGCCACCAGCACGGACAGTCCTTACGAGCAGTACTTC	CATSTDSPYEQYF
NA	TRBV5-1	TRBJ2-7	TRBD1	TGCGCCAGCAGCGCCCCCGACAGGGGATTCTACGAGCAGTACTTC	CASSAPDRGFYEQYF
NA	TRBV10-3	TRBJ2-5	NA	TGTGCCATCAGTGAGTCAGAATTGCTTCCCCAGTACTTC	CAISESELLPQYF
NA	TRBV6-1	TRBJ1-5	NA	TGTGCCAGCATCAAAGAATGGAGGGGCAATCAGCCCCAGCATTTT	CASIKEWRGNQPQHF
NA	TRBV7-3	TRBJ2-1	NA	TGTGCCAGCAGCGTAGGCGGATCGGGCCCCAAGGAGCAGTTCTTC	CASSVGGSGPKEQFF
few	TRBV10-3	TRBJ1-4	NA	TGTGCCATCAGTGACCGGGACGAAAAACTGTTTTTT	CAISDRDEKLFF
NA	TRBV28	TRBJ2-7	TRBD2	TGTGCCAGCAGACTTAGCGGGACGGACGAGCAGTACTTC	CASRLSGTDEQYF
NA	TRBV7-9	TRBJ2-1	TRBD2	TGTGCCAGCAGCTTAGTTGGTAGCGGGAGGTACACCTACAATGAGCAGTTCTTC	CASSLVGSGRYTYNEQFF
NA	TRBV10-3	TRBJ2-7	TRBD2	TGTGCCATCAGTGAGACTAGCGGGAGGGGAGAGCAGTACTTC	CAISETSGRGEQYF
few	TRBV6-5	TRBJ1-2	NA	TGTGCCAGCAGTTACTCCATCAATGATGGCTATGGCTACACCTTC	CASSYSINDGYGYTF
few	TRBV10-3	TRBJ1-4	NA	TGTGCCACCGGCGAGGTTTTCGAGGAAAAACTGTTTTTT	CATGEVFEEKLFF
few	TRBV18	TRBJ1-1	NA	TGTGCCAGCTCACCCTTAAGCCGGAACACTGAAGCTTTCTTT	CASSPLSRNTEAFF
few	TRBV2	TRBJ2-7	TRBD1	TGTGCCAGCGCCGGACAGGTTTCCTACGAGCAGTACTTC	CASAGQVSYEQYF
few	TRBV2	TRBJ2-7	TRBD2	TGTGCCAGCAGTGAAGGACTAGCGGGGTACGAGCAGTACTTC	CASSEGLAGYEQYF
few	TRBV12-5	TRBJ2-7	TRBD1	TGTGCTAGTGCCCCGGGACAGGGGTTCTACGAGCAGTACTTC	CASAPGQGFYEQYF
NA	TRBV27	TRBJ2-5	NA	TGTTGTTCAGGACAGACCCAAGAGACCCAGTACTTC	CCSGQTQETQYF
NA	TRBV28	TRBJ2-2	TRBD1	TGTGCCAGCAGACAGGGGATCGGCGGGGAGCTGTTTTTT	CASRQGIGGELFF
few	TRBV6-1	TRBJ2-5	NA	TGTGCCAGCAGTGAAGGGATTCAAGAGACCCAGTACTTC	CASSEGIQETQYF
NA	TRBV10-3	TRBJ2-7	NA	TGTGCCATCAGTGAGTCGGGAGGCCACTCCTACGAGCAGTACTTC	CAISESGGHSYEQYF
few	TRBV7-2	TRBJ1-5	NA	TGTGCCAGCAGCTTCCGAGGGAAGCCCCAGCATTTT	CASSFRGKPQHF
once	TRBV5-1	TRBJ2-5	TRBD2	TGCGCCAGCAGCTTCCGGCGCGGGAGGGGTGAGACCCAGTACTTC	CASSFRRGRGETQYF
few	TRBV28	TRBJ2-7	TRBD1	TGTGCCAGCGTTATCCGGACAGGTGGGGACGAGCAGTACTTC	CASVIRTGGDEQYF
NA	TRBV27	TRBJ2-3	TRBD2	TGTGCCAGCAGTTTATCCACTAGCGGTAGCACAGATACGCAGTATTTT	CASSLSTSGSTDTQYF
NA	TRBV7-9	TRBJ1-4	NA	TGTGCCAGCAGCTTAGCGTACGGGGTCGAAAAACTGTTTTTT	CASSLAYGVEKLFF
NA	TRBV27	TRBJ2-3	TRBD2	TGTGCCAGCAAACCGGGACTAGCGGGAGATACGCAGTATTTT	CASKPGLAGDTQYF
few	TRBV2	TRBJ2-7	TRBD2	TGTGCCAGCAGGAGACTAGCGAACGAGCAGTACTTC	CASRRLANEQYF
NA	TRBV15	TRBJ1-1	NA	TGTGCCACCAGCAGAGGGGGAGGAATTTTTGAAGCTTTCTTT	CATSRGGGIFEAFF
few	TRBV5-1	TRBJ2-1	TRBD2	TGCGCCAGCAGCTTGGCCGCGACTAGCGGTTACAATGAGCAGTTCTTC	CASSLAATSGYNEQFF
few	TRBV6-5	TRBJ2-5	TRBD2	TGTGCCAGCAGGATTAGCGGGAAGGGGGTAGAGACCCAGTACTTC	CASRISGKGVETQYF
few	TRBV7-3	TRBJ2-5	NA	TGTGCCAGCAGCCCCGGGACTCGAGAGACCCAGTACTTC	CASSPGTRETQYF